Here is one T cell receptor beta chain with its context. This sample was included in a study of shared clonotypes between healthy human individuals. Clones were read by immunoSEQ multiplex PCR, and TCRdb kept only the in-frame ones, dropping some. The sample shows roughly 2.6 million clones, approximately 90% of them seen only once. This CDR3 region has 15 residues. Germline assignment: CDR1 MNHNS and CDR2 SASEGT. V lost 2 bases, J lost 7 bases, and 18 bases lay in between. Sequencing used naive CD4+ T cells sorted from blood. Subset given: CD45RA+ positively selected. The rearrangement uses TRBV6-1 and TRBJ2-7; D not resolved. The TCR comes from a young man in good health. The CDR3 sequence: CASSERTRRAGEQYF. The CDR3 DNA is TGTGCCAGCAGTGAAAGGACCCGAAGGGCTGGGGAGCAGTACTTC.